One and the same sample provided the 27 T cell receptor beta chains below, sequenced in a study of Ad26.COV2.S vaccination and SARS-CoV-2 variants. Using immunoSEQ multiplex PCR, the repertoire was profiled, and TCRdb retains in-frame clones only, with some absent. The data show approximately 300,000 clones, around four fifths seen once. The treatment is: roughly 18 received Ad26.COV2.S at low or high dose, single or two shots; about 5 received placebo; per-sample allocation not given. Collection of the samples took place on day 63 after the first injection of vaccine or placebo. The source material was peripheral blood, sampled in a trial of Ad26.COV2.S vaccine versus placebo. The receptors shown here come from a person between 18 and 60 years old who received the Ad26.COV2.S COVID-19 vaccine or a placebo.

This clone has a handful of counts. The chain links TRBV5-6 to TRBJ1-2, with no clear D. The CDR3 loop spans 13 amino acids. Between the trimmed V and J ends, which lost 4 bases and 10 bases, there was a span of 17 bases. The germline CDR1 and CDR2 sequences are SGHDT and YYEEEE. The CDR3 spells CASSPGAQASYTF. As DNA, the CDR3 is TGTGCCAGCAGCCCGGGAGCCCAGGCCTCCTACACCTTC.

The chain joins TRBV6-5 to TRBJ2-3, with TRBD1 identical over 8 bases. This CDR3 region has 15 residues. Per germline, CDR1 MNHEY and CDR2 SVGAGI. V was clipped by 0 bases and J by 2 bases; unmatched bases: 1. CDR3 in amino acids: CASSYSTGDTDTQYF. The CDR3 bases are TGTGCCAGCAGTTACTCGACAGGGGACACAGATACGCAGTATTTT.

This clone turned up a few times. J is TRBJ1-2 and V is TRBV2; the D gene is possibly TRBD1 (6 bases). V lost 11 bases and J 4 bases, leaving 20 bases between the germline ends. Germline CDR1 SNHLY, CDR2 FYNNEI. The CDR3 length is 14 residues. The CDR3 spells CAGSGGPISYGYTF. The CDR3 DNA reads TGTGCCGGAAGCGGGGGCCCGATCTCCTATGGCTACACCTTC.

The rearrangement joins TRBV6-2 or TRBV6-3 to TRBJ1-1; 7 bases are shared with TRBD1. Trimming cost V 6 bases and J 5 bases; bases outside gene matches: 6. CDR3 length: 13 residues. In germline, CDR1 is MNHEY, CDR2 SVGEGT. The DNA of the CDR3 is TGTGCCAGCAGCTCCTACAGGGGAACTGAAGCTTTCTTT. It yields the protein CASSSYRGTEAFF.

This clone has more than one count but fewer than ten. V usage is TRBV6-6 and J usage is TRBJ2-7, with 8 bases identical to TRBD2. The CDR3 is 13 amino acids. From germline, CDR1 is MNHNY and CDR2 SVGAGI (reference sequence). J lost 2 bases, V lost 3 bases, and 0 bases had no gene match. CDR3: CASSYSGTYEQYF. The CDR3 DNA is TGTGCCAGCAGTTATAGCGGGACCTACGAGCAGTACTTC.

A single count supports this clone. This chain connects TRBV5-4 to TRBJ2-3; a weak D match, TRBD2 (6 bases). The CDR3 extends over 16 amino acids. Between the trimmed V and J ends, which lost 0 bases and 3 bases, there was a span of 14 bases. The germline V gene has CDR1 SGHNT and CDR2 YYREEE (reference sequence). The CDR3 nucleotides are TGTGCCAGCAGCTTGGAATCCCGGGGAGGTACAGATACGCAGTATTTT. Translating it yields CASSLESRGGTDTQYF.

The CDR3 region is CASSVPGNNEQFF. In DNA, the CDR3 is TGTGCCAGCAGCGTTCCCGGTAACAATGAGCAGTTCTTC. This sequence joins TRBV27 and TRBJ2-1, with no clear D. The CDR3 is 13 amino acids. Germline-derived CDR1 and CDR2 are MNHEY and SMNVEV (reference sequence). The V and J ends lost 6 bases and 5 bases respectively, with 11 bases between them.

The genes are TRBV29-1 and TRBJ2-5, with TRBD1 matching 8 bases. J was trimmed by 5 bases and V by 6 bases; bases with no gene match: 23. In germline, CDR1 is SQVTM, CDR2 ANQGSEA. This CDR3 has 18 amino acids. As DNA, the CDR3 is TGCAGCGTCTTCGCTGGGGTTGGATCCGTGACAGGGGCGGAGACCCAGTACTTC. This encodes CSVFAGVGSVTGAETQYF.

The chain is built from TRBV28 and TRBJ1-1, with D tentatively TRBD1 (6 bases). Trimming took 0 bases from V and 11 from J, leaving 10 bases between them. CDR3 length: 12 residues. Germline V gene data show CDR1 as MDHEN and CDR2 as SYDVKM. CDR3 residues: CASSLWGRGAFF. The CDR3 nucleotides are TGTGCCAGCAGTTTATGGGGTAGGGGGGCTTTCTTT.

The J gene is TRBJ1-1, the V gene TRBV10-3; possible D gene TRBD1, 6 bases. Between the trimmed V and J ends, which lost 6 bases and 0 bases, there was a span of 20 bases. CDR3 size: 17 residues. The germline gives CDR1 ENHRY, CDR2 SYGVKD. CDR3 coding DNA: TGTGCCATCAGCCCCGGCGGGGGCGGAATAATGAACACTGAAGCTTTCTTT. Encoded protein: CAISPGGGGIMNTEAFF.

The sample holds one count of this clone. This rearrangement joins TRBV27 to TRBJ1-3; no clear D gene. The CDR3 length is 13 residues. Germline V lookup: CDR1 MNHEY, CDR2 SMNVEV (reference sequence). Trimming took off 8 bases at V and 0 bases at J, with 8 bases between the two ends. Here the CDR3 DNA reads TGTGCCAGCGGGGTAAACTCTGGAAACACCATATATTTT. Encoded protein: CASGVNSGNTIYF.

This clone was observed a single time. This chain links TRBV20-1 with TRBJ2-1; 10 positions match TRBD2. This CDR3 comprises 15 residues. Germline values: CDR1 DFQATT, CDR2 SNEGSKA (reference sequence). Germline trimming cut 3 bases from V and 8 bases from J; bases unmatched to any gene: 10. In DNA form, the CDR3 reads TGCAGTGCTAGTACTAGCGGGGTCTTCAGGGATGAGCAGTTCTTC. It is translated as CSASTSGVFRDEQFF.

V is TRBV6-1 and J is TRBJ2-3; D unresolved. The germline V gene has CDR1 MNHNS and CDR2 SASEGT. The CDR3 runs 17 residues. Trimming cost V 2 bases and J 1 base, with 16 bases left between them. The chain's CDR3 is CASSESSRRLRTDTQYF. CDR3 DNA: TGTGCCAGCAGTGAATCAAGCCGGCGTCTACGCACAGATACGCAGTATTTT.

V gene TRBV2 combines with J gene TRBJ1-1; no reliable D call. CDR1 and CDR2 from the germline V gene are SNHLY and FYNNEI. This CDR3 comprises 14 residues. V lost 6 bases, J lost 0 bases, and 11 bases lay in between. This CDR3 reads CASSPDTLNTEAFF. DNA of the CDR3: TGTGCCAGCAGCCCTGACACGCTGAACACTGAAGCTTTCTTT.

This clone has more than one count but fewer than ten. This chain connects TRBV18 to TRBJ2-5, with unresolved D. V lost 5 bases to trimming and J lost 3 bases, with 10 bases between them. Germline loops: CDR1 KGHSH, CDR2 LQKENI. The length of the CDR3 is 13 residues. The chain's CDR3 is CASSSLSKETQYF. The DNA for the CDR3 is TGTGCCAGCTCATCCCTGAGTAAAGAGACCCAGTACTTC.

V usage is TRBV5-4 and J usage is TRBJ2-7; 10 positions match TRBD2. The CDR3 loop spans 13 amino acids. After removal of 1 base from V and 7 bases from J, the junction contained 2 bases not matched to a gene. From germline, CDR1 is SGHNT and CDR2 YYREEE (reference sequence). CDR3 nucleotide sequence: TGTGCCAGCAGCTTGTCACTAGCGGGGGAGCAGTACTTC. It encodes CASSLSLAGEQYF.

The chain is built from TRBV2 and TRBJ2-3; D is undetermined. Germline V CDR1 and CDR2: SNHLY, FYNNEI. V lost 8 bases to trimming and J lost 1 base, with 10 bases between them. This CDR3 contains 13 residues. The CDR3: CASERQGTDTQYF. In nucleotides, the CDR3 is TGTGCCAGCGAACGCCAGGGCACAGATACGCAGTATTTT.

This clone was counted a single time. The chain combines TRBV19 with TRBJ1-5; D ambiguous. This CDR3 has 15 residues. The germline CDR1 and CDR2 sequences are LNHDA and SQIVND (reference sequence). Trimming stripped 3 bases from V and 7 bases from J, with 16 bases between. This chain's CDR3 is CASSMVTQGRQPQHF. DNA for the CDR3: TGTGCCAGTAGTATGGTTACGCAAGGGCGACAGCCCCAGCATTTT.

This chain joins TRBV6-5 and TRBJ2-7; D gene uncertain. Trimming took off 6 bases at V and 7 bases at J, with 13 bases between the two ends. The germline V gene encodes CDR1 MNHEY and CDR2 SVGAGI. CDR3 length: 12 amino acids. CDR3 protein: CASRGWVGEQYF. The CDR3 DNA reads as TGTGCCAGCAGGGGCTGGGTCGGGGAGCAGTACTTC.

The chain employs TRBV11-2 and TRBJ1-6, with D unclear. Trimming removed 5 bases at V and 8 bases at J, with 10 bases between. This CDR3 comprises 13 residues. Germline V gene sequence: CDR1 SGHAT, CDR2 FQNNGV. The CDR3 sequence: CASSPRRDSPLHF. CDR3 nucleotide sequence: TGTGCCAGCAGCCCCCGACGAGATTCACCCCTCCACTTT.

The V gene is TRBV19, the J gene TRBJ2-3; D not certain. The germline gives CDR1 LNHDA, CDR2 SQIVND (reference sequence). With 3 bases removed from V and 3 bases from J, the gap between germline ends came to 13 bases. The CDR3 consists of 15 residues. The CDR3 sequence is CASSMHRVRTDTQYF. In DNA, the CDR3 is TGTGCCAGTAGTATGCATAGGGTCCGGACAGATACGCAGTATTTT.

This clone has just one count. V usage is TRBV11-2 and J usage is TRBJ2-5; D might be TRBD1 or TRBD2, each matching 6 bases. Looked up from germline, CDR1 is SGHAT and CDR2 is FQNNGV. Trimming took off 4 bases at V and 5 bases at J, with 17 bases between the two ends. There are 15 residues in the CDR3. The CDR3 DNA is TGTGCCAGCAGCTCCATAGGAGGGGGTACGGAGACCCAGTACTTC. It translates to CASSSIGGGTETQYF. Filled out from reference TRBV11-2 and TRBJ2-5, the complete variable domain reads EAGVAQSPRYKIIEKRQSVAFWCNPISGHATLYWYQQILGQGPKLLIQFQNNGVVDDSQLPKDRFSAERLKGVDSTLKIQPAKLEDSAVYLCASSSIGGGTETQYFGPGTRLLVL.

The genes are TRBV12-5 and TRBJ2-1, with D possibly being TRBD2 (5 bases). Germline CDR1 and CDR2: LGHNT and FRNRAP. Trimming removed 6 bases from V and 9 bases from J, with 12 bases in between. CDR3 length: 12 amino acids. The CDR3, as DNA: TGTGCTAGTGGCCGCGGACTCGGTGAGCAGTTCTTC. The encoded protein is CASGRGLGEQFF.

The chain is built from TRBV9 and TRBJ1-6; unclear D gene. CDR3 size: 13 residues. Deletions cut 0 bases from V and 9 bases from J, with 7 bases between. Per the germline V gene, CDR1 is SGDLS and CDR2 is YYNGEE. CDR3 in amino acids: CASSVERVSPLHF. The CDR3 DNA reads TGTGCCAGCAGCGTAGAAAGGGTTTCACCCCTCCACTTT.

The rearrangement uses TRBV5-1 and TRBJ2-7, with no clear D. The CDR3 consists of 15 residues. Germline CDR1 and CDR2: SGHRS and YFSETQ. V gave up 0 bases and J gave up 2 bases, with 12 bases separating them. In DNA, the CDR3 is TGCGCCAGCAGCTTGGGGGGTCGGTCCACCTACGAGCAGTACTTC. It specifies CASSLGGRSTYEQYF.

This clone was recorded once. The V and J genes are TRBV6-1 and TRBJ1-2; weak D call: TRBD1 (5 bases). Between the trimmed V and J ends, which lost 1 base and 7 bases, there was a span of 22 bases. The CDR3 is 17 residues long. Germline CDR1 is MNHNS and CDR2 is SASEGT. The DNA for the CDR3 is TGTGCCAGCAGTGAAGAGGGGTTTTCAGCCCCTCCCCCTGGCTACACCTTC. Its protein product is CASSEEGFSAPPPGYTF.

The chain recombines TRBV5-6 with TRBJ1-4; TRBD1 agrees at 7 bases. The germline CDR1 and CDR2 sequences are SGHDT and YYEEEE. CDR3 size: 16 residues. J lost 2 bases, V lost 1 base, and 5 bases had no gene match. The CDR3: CASSLLTGMTNEKLFF. CDR3 bases: TGTGCCAGCAGCTTGTTGACAGGGATGACTAATGAAAAACTGTTTTTT. Variable domain in full (rest from reference TRBV5-6 and TRBJ1-4): DAGVTQSPTHLIKTRGQQVTLRCSPKSGHDTVSWYQQALGQGPQFIFQYYEEEERQRGNFPDRFSGHQFPNYSSELNVNALLLGDSALYLCASSLLTGMTNEKLFFGSGTQLSVL.